This T cell receptor (beta chain) was captured in a study of OX40 agonist ivuxolimab in advanced cancers. Study-wide background: Enrollees could have had prior anti-PD-1, anti-PD-L1 or anti-CTLA-4 therapy, which over 35% had received.

With regard to this clone: Its specificity is unknown.

Cycle 7 day 1, cycle 4 day 1, and baseline were the timepoints at which blood was sampled. The germline V gene encodes CDR1 MNHNS and CDR2 SASEGT. Trimming removed 5 bases from V and 7 bases from J, with 14 bases in between. The CDR3 is made up of 13 amino acids. Assay: immunoSEQ multiplex PCR; the TCRdb copy retains only in-frame clones and omits some. Among about 36,000 clones listed, 74% were seen once. Study-wide results and caveats: Expanded peripheral T cell antigen specificity was not determined. At 0.1-3.0 mg/kg, partial responders had clonal expansion among the lowest observed.

The source is an adult with an advanced solid tumor such as melanoma, head and neck, liver or kidney cancer. The material was CD4+ or CD8+ T cells sorted from blood, obtained in a trial of the OX40 agonist ivuxolimab. The chain is built from TRBV6-1 and TRBJ1-2; D not certain. CDR3 protein: CASSPGSVAGYTF. CDR3 DNA: TGTGCCAGCAGTCCCGGTTCCGTAGCTGGCTACACCTTC.